This T cell receptor beta chain is from a study of T cell responses to AZD1222 COVID-19 vaccine. The data were produced by immunoSEQ multiplex PCR, yet TCRdb's version contains in-frame clones alone and is incomplete. The profile shows about 120,000 clones, over 75% of them singletons. Study-wide results and caveats: White British people made up most donors, females outnumbered males, and clonal diversity was possibly underestimated.

Points on this clone: Its antigen is undetermined.

Germline V gene data show CDR1 as LNHNV and CDR2 as YYDKDF (reference sequence). The CDR3 is 15 residues long. The junction had 8 bases not matched to a gene; V was cut back by 3 bases and J by 6 bases. The sequencing used peripheral blood, collected on day 0 of AZD1222 vaccination. The source of this sequence is an adult in good health. The chain carries TRBV15 and TRBJ1-5; TRBD1 matches at 7 bases. This CDR3 is CATSRITGVTQPQHF. CDR3 DNA: TGTGCCACCAGCAGGATAACAGGGGTAACTCAGCCCCAGCATTTT.